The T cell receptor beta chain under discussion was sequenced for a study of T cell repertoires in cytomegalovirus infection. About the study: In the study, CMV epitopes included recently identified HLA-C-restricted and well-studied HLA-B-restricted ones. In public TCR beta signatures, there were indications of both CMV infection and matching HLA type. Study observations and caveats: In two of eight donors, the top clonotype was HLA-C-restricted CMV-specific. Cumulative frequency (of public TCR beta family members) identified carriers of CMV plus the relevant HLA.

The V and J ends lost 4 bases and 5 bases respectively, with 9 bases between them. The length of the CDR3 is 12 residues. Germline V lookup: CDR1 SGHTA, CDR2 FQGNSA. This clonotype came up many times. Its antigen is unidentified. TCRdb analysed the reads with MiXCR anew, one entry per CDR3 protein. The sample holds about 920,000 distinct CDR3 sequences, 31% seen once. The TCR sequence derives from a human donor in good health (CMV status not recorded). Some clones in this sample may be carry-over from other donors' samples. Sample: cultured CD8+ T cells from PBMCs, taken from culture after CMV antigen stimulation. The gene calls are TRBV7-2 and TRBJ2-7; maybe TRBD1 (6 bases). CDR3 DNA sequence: TGTGCCAGCAGCTCCAGGGGAGACGAGCAGTACTTC. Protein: CASSSRGDEQYF.